This T cell receptor (beta chain) appears in the sequencing data of a study of blood T cell repertoires in COVID-19. Looking at the study overall: COVID-19 samples collected from the United States, Italy and Spain covered acute and convalescent phases. T cells, B-cell-depleted T cells, or PBMCs provided the cDNA or gDNA that served as material.

Under the authors' procedure: Estimated nucleated cell counts came from reference gene primer amplification. Method: immunoSEQ multiplex PCR; TCRdb's copy keeps in-frame clones and lacks some. V and J calls and clone size follow that table, whereas D and trimming were derived from the DNA. Seen here are about 300,000 clones, around nine tenths observed once, and the top ten hold over 1%. Source material: peripheral blood. The TCR originated in a man in his sixties or seventies with acute or convalescent COVID-19.

The CDR3 sequence: CASTSGGSSSGNEQFF. Here the CDR3 DNA reads TGTGCCAGTACCTCCGGTGGGAGCTCCAGTGGGAATGAGCAGTTCTTC. The chain is built from TRBV19 and TRBJ2-1, with D perhaps TRBD2 (5 bases). CDR1 LNHDA and CDR2 SQIVND come from the germline V gene (reference sequence). Between the trimmed V and J ends, which lost 7 bases and 7 bases, there was a span of 23 bases. The CDR3 is 16 amino acids. Combining the CDR3 with reference TRBV19 and TRBJ2-1 gives the whole variable domain DGGITQSPKYLFRKEGQNVTLSCEQNLNHDAMYWYRQDPGQGLRLIYYSQIVNDFQKGDIAEGYSVSREKKESFPLTVTSAQKNPTAFYLCASTSGGSSSGNEQFFGPGTRLTVL.